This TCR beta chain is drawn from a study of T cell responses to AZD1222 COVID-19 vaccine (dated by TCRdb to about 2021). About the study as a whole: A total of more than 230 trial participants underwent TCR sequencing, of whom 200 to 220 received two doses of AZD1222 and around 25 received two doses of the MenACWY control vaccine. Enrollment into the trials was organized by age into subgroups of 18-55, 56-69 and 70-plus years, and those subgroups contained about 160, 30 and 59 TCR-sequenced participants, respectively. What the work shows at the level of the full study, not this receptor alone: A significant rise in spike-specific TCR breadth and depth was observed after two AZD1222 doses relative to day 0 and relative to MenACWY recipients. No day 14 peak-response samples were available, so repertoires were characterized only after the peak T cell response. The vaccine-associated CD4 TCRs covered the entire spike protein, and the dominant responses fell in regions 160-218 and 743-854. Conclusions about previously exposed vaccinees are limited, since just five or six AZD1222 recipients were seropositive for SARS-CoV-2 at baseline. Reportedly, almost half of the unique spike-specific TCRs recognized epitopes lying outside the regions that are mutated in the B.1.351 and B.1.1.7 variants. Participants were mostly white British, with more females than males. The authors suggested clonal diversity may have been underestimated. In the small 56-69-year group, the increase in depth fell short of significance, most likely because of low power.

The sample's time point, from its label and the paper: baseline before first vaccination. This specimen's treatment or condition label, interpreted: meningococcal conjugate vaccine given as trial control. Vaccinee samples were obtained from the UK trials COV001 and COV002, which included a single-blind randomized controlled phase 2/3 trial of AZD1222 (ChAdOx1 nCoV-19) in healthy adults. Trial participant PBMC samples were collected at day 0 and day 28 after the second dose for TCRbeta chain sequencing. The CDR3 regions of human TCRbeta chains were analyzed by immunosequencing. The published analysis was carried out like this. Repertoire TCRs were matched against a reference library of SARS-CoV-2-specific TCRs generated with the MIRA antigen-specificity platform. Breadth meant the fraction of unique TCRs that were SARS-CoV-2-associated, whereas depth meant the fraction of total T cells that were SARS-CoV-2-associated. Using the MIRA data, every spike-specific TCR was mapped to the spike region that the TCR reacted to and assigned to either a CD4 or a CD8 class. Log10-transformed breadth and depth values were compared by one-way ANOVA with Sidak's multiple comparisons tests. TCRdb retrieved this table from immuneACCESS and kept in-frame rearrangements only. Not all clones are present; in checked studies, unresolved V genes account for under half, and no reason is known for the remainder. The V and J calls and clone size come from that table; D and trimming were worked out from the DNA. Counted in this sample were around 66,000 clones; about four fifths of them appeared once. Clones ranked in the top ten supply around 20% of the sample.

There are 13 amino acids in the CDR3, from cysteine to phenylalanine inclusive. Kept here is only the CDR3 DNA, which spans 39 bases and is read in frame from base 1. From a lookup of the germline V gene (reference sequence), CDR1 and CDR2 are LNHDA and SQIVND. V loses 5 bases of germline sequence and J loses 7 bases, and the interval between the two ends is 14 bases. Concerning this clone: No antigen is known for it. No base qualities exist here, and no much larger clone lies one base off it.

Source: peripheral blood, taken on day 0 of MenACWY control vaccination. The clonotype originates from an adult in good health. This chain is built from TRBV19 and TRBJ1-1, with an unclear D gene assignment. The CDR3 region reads CASSPAWQGEAFF. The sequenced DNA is TGTGCCAGTAGTCCGGCATGGCAAGGTGAAGCTTTCTTT.